The 2 T cell receptor beta chains given below trace back to one sample, sequenced in a study of PD-L1 blockade in urothelial cancer. Sequencing was performed with immunoSEQ multiplex PCR; in TCRdb, only in-frame clones are kept and a portion is missing. This repertoire shows some 97,000 clones, about 90% found once; its top ten account for about 0.92%. Material: PBMCs, obtained around atezolizumab (anti-PD-L1) treatment. These receptors were collected from an elderly woman with urothelial cancer.

The genes are TRBV29-1 and TRBJ2-5; TRBD1 is a possible D gene (6 bases). There are 13 residues in the CDR3. Trimming shortened V by 6 bases and J by 5 bases, and 16 bases separated the two germline ends. Germline V gene data show CDR1 as SQVTM and CDR2 as ANQGSEA. For the CDR3, the DNA is TGCAGCGTCCGACAGGAAACAACGGAGACCCAGTACTTC. This gives the protein CSVRQETTETQYF.

Of note for this clone: Other DNA sequences in the same sample also yield this CDR3. The chain combines TRBV7-8 with TRBJ1-5; 9 bases line up with TRBD1. V was clipped by 5 bases and J by 4 bases; unmatched bases: 3. The CDR3 sequence is 14 residues long. Per the germline V gene, CDR1 is SGHVS and CDR2 is FQNEAQ. The CDR3 nucleotides read TGTGCCAGCAGCCGGGACAGGGCGAATCAGCCCCAGCATTTT. Translating gives CASSRDRANQPQHF.